The clone carrying this TCR beta chain was seen a few times. The data were obtained in a study of blood T cell repertoires in COVID-19. Study overall: T cells, B-cell-depleted T cells, or PBMCs supplied cDNA or gDNA.

Per the original data handling: Using reference gene primer amplification, nucleated cell counts were estimated. Using immunoSEQ multiplex PCR, the repertoire was profiled, and TCRdb retains in-frame clones only, with some absent. V and J calls and clone size are given by that table; D and trimming were obtained from the DNA. Of 20,000 to 25,000 clones in the sample, 85% to 90% were seen once. The CDR3 is made up of 15 amino acids. CDR1 is SGDLS and CDR2 is YYNGEE in the germline V gene. The ends were cut back, 4 bases at V and 4 bases at J, with 17 bases in the middle. The chain employs TRBV9 and TRBJ1-2; weak D call: TRBD1 (5 bases). This receptor was identified in a human donor with active COVID-19. The donor label of this sample is uncertain. Sequencing was done on a sample of peripheral blood. CDR3 nucleotide sequence: TGTGCCAGCAGCCCAACCCCCGGGGGAGGCTATGGCTACACCTTC. Encoded protein: CASSPTPGGGYGYTF.